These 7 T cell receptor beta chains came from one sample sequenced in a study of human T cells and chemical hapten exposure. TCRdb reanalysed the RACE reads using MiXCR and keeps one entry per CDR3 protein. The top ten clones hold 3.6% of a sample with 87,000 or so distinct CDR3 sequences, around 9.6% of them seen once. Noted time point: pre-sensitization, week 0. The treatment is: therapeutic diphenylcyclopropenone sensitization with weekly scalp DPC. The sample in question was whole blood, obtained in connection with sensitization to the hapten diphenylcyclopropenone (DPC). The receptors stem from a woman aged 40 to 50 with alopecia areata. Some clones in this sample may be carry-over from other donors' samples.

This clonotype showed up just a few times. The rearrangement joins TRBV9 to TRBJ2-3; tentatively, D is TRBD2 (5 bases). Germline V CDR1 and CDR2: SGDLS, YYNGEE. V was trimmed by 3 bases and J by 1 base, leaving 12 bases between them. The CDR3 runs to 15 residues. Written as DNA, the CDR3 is TGTGCCAGCAGCGGGTCGGGAAGGGGCACAGATACGCAGTATTTT. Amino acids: CASSGSGRGTDTQYF.

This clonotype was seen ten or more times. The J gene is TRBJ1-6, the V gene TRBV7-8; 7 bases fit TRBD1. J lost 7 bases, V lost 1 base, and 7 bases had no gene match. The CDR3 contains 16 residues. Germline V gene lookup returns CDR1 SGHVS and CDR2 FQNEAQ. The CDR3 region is CASSLEGRGYNSPLHF. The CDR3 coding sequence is TGTGCCAGCAGCTTAGAGGGCAGGGGGTACAATTCACCCCTCCACTTT.

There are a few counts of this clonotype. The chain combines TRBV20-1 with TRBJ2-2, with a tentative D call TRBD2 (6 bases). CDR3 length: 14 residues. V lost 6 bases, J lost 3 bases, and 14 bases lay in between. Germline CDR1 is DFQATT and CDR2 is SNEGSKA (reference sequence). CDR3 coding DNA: TGCAGTGCCGCGGGGTCCGGGGACACCGGGGAGCTGTTTTTT. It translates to CSAAGSGDTGELFF.

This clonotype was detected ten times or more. The CDR3 nucleotides are TGTGCCAGCAGTTACCGTAGCGGGGGGGAGCTGTTTTTT. This sequence encodes CASSYRSGGELFF. The genes are TRBV6-2 or TRBV6-3 and TRBJ2-2, with 7 bases fitting TRBD2. V shed 2 bases and J 8 bases; nucleotides not matched to a gene: 2. Germline values: CDR1 MNHEY, CDR2 SVGEGT. This CDR3 has 13 amino acids.

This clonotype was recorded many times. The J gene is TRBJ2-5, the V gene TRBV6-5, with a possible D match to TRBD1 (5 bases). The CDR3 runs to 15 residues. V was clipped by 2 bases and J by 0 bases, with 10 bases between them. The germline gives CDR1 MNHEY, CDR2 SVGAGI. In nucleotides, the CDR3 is TGTGCCAGCAGTTACCTGACAGTGAACCAAGAGACCCAGTACTTC. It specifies CASSYLTVNQETQYF.

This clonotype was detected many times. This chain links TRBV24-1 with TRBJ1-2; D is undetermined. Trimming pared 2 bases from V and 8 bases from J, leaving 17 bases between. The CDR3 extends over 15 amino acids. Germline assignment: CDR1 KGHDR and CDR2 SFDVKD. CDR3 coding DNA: TGTGCCACCAGTGATTCATTCCCCCTGGAGACCGGCTACACCTTC. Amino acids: CATSDSFPLETGYTF.

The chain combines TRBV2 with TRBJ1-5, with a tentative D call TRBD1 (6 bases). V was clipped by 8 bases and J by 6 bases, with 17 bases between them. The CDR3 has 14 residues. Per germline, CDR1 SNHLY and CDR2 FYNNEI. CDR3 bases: TGTGCCAGCGGACTCGGGACATCGGCTCAGCCCCAGCATTTT. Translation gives CASGLGTSAQPQHF.